A selection of T cell receptor beta chains follows, all from one sample in a study of response to subunit inactivated influenza vaccine. Using its own MiXCR run on the RT-PCR reads, TCRdb lists one record per CDR3 protein. The sample comprises about 780,000 distinct CDR3 sequences, around 18% of which are singletons, and about a tenth rests with the top ten. The source was PBMCs from blood, collected around 5 days after vaccination. These TCRs come from a man aged 50 to 60 who received an inactivated influenza vaccine. The CDR3 runs from the conserved cysteine through the conserved F or W. Each record gives: clone size, J gene, V gene, D gene, CDR3 DNA, CDR3 protein. The D gene is left open where the match is weak. The listing skips clone size in some rows; elsewhere it reads once, few, many or a size class.

abundance: few; j_gene: TRBJ1-4; v_gene: TRBV6-2/TRBV6-3; d_gene: -; CDR3nt: TGTGCCAGCTTCGAGGGAATCAATGAAAAACTGTTTTTT; CDR3aa: CASFEGINEKLFF
abundance: -; j_gene: TRBJ2-7; v_gene: TRBV28; d_gene: -; CDR3nt: TGTGCCAGCAGTTTATCTGTGGGCGCCTACGAGCAGTACTTC; CDR3aa: CASSLSVGAYEQYF
abundance: -; j_gene: TRBJ2-7; v_gene: TRBV6-1; d_gene: -; CDR3nt: TGTGCCAGCAGTGAAGTCCCAAACTTCACCGAGCAGTACTTC; CDR3aa: CASSEVPNFTEQYF
abundance: few; j_gene: TRBJ2-5; v_gene: TRBV7-9; d_gene: -; CDR3nt: TGTGCCAGCAGCTTAGTAATCGGGCAGCGCGAGACCCAGTACTTC; CDR3aa: CASSLVIGQRETQYF
abundance: few; j_gene: TRBJ1-2; v_gene: TRBV5-1; d_gene: -; CDR3nt: TGCGCCAGCAGCTTGCGGGCAGGGGAGCTTTCGGGTGGCTACACCTTC; CDR3aa: CASSLRAGELSGGYTF
abundance: -; j_gene: TRBJ2-2; v_gene: TRBV6-2/TRBV6-3; d_gene: -; CDR3nt: TGTGCCAGCAGTTACGGTGCAGCGAACACCGGGGAGCTGTTTTTT; CDR3aa: CASSYGAANTGELFF
abundance: -; j_gene: TRBJ1-2; v_gene: TRBV12-3/TRBV12-4; d_gene: -; CDR3nt: TGTGCCAGCAGTTTACGAGAAACGACAGGCATCTATGGCTACACCTTC; CDR3aa: CASSLRETTGIYGYTF
abundance: -; j_gene: TRBJ1-5; v_gene: TRBV2; d_gene: -; CDR3nt: TGTGCCAGCAGGGAGACGGGGAATCAGCCCCAGCATTTT; CDR3aa: CASRETGNQPQHF
abundance: -; j_gene: TRBJ2-7; v_gene: TRBV7-9; d_gene: -; CDR3nt: TGTGCCAGCAGCTTAGGTACCCGGCTCTACGAGCAGTACTTC; CDR3aa: CASSLGTRLYEQYF
abundance: few; j_gene: TRBJ2-1; v_gene: TRBV18; d_gene: TRBD2; CDR3nt: TGTGCCAGCTCACCACCGGGCAGCGGGAGGCCCCACCGGAATGAGCAGTTCTTC; CDR3aa: CASSPPGSGRPHRNEQFF
abundance: -; j_gene: TRBJ2-1; v_gene: TRBV12-3/TRBV12-4; d_gene: TRBD1; CDR3nt: TGTGCCAGCAATTTGGCTCCGGGACAGGGGGCTCTCAATGAGCAGTTCTTC; CDR3aa: CASNLAPGQGALNEQFF
abundance: few; j_gene: TRBJ2-7; v_gene: TRBV20-1; d_gene: TRBD2; CDR3nt: TGCAGTGCCCCCAAGGCCGGGGGGGACGAGCAGTACTTC; CDR3aa: CSAPKAGGDEQYF
abundance: many; j_gene: TRBJ2-7; v_gene: TRBV12-3/TRBV12-4; d_gene: TRBD1; CDR3nt: TGTGCCAGCAGTTCGGGACAGGGGGGCGAGCAGTACTTC; CDR3aa: CASSSGQGGEQYF
abundance: few; j_gene: TRBJ1-2; v_gene: TRBV6-1; d_gene: -; CDR3nt: TGTGCCAGCAGTATGGGGACACGCTATGGCTACACCTTC; CDR3aa: CASSMGTRYGYTF
abundance: -; j_gene: TRBJ1-2; v_gene: TRBV29-1; d_gene: -; CDR3nt: TGCAGCGTTGAACCCCAGCGTGTTTACTATGGCTACACCTTC; CDR3aa: CSVEPQRVYYGYTF
abundance: few; j_gene: TRBJ2-1; v_gene: TRBV28; d_gene: -; CDR3nt: TGTGCCAGCAGTTTAGGGCGGACCTACAATGAGCAGTTCTTC; CDR3aa: CASSLGRTYNEQFF
abundance: -; j_gene: TRBJ2-2; v_gene: TRBV5-1; d_gene: TRBD1; CDR3nt: TGCGCCAGCAGCCATCCACCGGGACAGGGTCTTGGGTACACCGGGGAGCTGTTTTTT; CDR3aa: CASSHPPGQGLGYTGELFF
abundance: few; j_gene: TRBJ2-2; v_gene: TRBV20-1; d_gene: TRBD2; CDR3nt: TGCAGTGCTCCGGGACTAGCGGGAGAGAACACCGGGGAGCTGTTTTTT; CDR3aa: CSAPGLAGENTGELFF
abundance: few; j_gene: TRBJ2-2; v_gene: TRBV4-3; d_gene: -; CDR3nt: TGCGCCAGCAGCCAAGAGCGGAACACCGGGGAGCTGTTTTTT; CDR3aa: CASSQERNTGELFF
abundance: many; j_gene: TRBJ2-5; v_gene: TRBV29-1; d_gene: TRBD2; CDR3nt: TGCAGCATTAGCGGGAGACAAGAGACCCAGTACTTC; CDR3aa: CSISGRQETQYF
abundance: few; j_gene: TRBJ2-1; v_gene: TRBV20-1; d_gene: -; CDR3nt: TGCAGTGCTACCGGGGGCCAGGACAATGAGCAGTTCTTC; CDR3aa: CSATGGQDNEQFF
abundance: -; j_gene: TRBJ2-7; v_gene: TRBV6-5; d_gene: -; CDR3nt: TGTGCCAGCAGTTACTTTGGCGGGGTCTCCTACGAGCAGTACTTC; CDR3aa: CASSYFGGVSYEQYF
abundance: few; j_gene: TRBJ2-7; v_gene: TRBV9; d_gene: -; CDR3nt: TGTGCCAGCAGCGTAAATACAGGGACCTACGAGCAGTACTTC; CDR3aa: CASSVNTGTYEQYF
abundance: few; j_gene: TRBJ2-1; v_gene: TRBV4-3; d_gene: TRBD2; CDR3nt: TGCGCCAGCAGCCAGGCCATAGCAACGGGAGGTGGCAATGAGCAGTTCTTC; CDR3aa: CASSQAIATGGGNEQFF
abundance: -; j_gene: TRBJ1-2; v_gene: TRBV10-3; d_gene: -; CDR3nt: TGTGCCATCAGTGAGTCGAGGGGAAGCGAAGACTACACCTTC; CDR3aa: CAISESRGSEDYTF
abundance: -; j_gene: TRBJ2-1; v_gene: TRBV7-9; d_gene: -; CDR3nt: TGTGCCAGCAGCTTATCAGGGTTGAAAGCGAATGAGCAGTTCTTC; CDR3aa: CASSLSGLKANEQFF
abundance: many; j_gene: TRBJ2-1; v_gene: TRBV29-1; d_gene: TRBD2; CDR3nt: TGCAGCGTCCTCGGGACTACCTCCTACAATGAGCAGTTCTTC; CDR3aa: CSVLGTTSYNEQFF
abundance: -; j_gene: TRBJ2-7; v_gene: TRBV20-1; d_gene: TRBD2; CDR3nt: TGCAGTGCTGTAATTTCGGGACTAGTGATTCTCGACGAGCAGTACTTC; CDR3aa: CSAVISGLVILDEQYF
abundance: few; j_gene: TRBJ2-7; v_gene: TRBV20-1; d_gene: TRBD2; CDR3nt: TGCAGTGCTCCCCGGACTAGCGGGAGGGGACCCCTCTACGAGCAGTACTTC; CDR3aa: CSAPRTSGRGPLYEQYF
abundance: many; j_gene: TRBJ1-4; v_gene: TRBV29-1; d_gene: -; CDR3nt: TGCAGCGCCGGGGGAGGGGCAACTAATGAAAAACTGTTTTTT; CDR3aa: CSAGGGATNEKLFF
abundance: -; j_gene: TRBJ2-5; v_gene: TRBV20-1; d_gene: -; CDR3nt: TGCAGTGCTCGAGCTGGAGGCTGGCAAGGGACCCAGTACTTC; CDR3aa: CSARAGGWQGTQYF
abundance: few; j_gene: TRBJ1-2; v_gene: TRBV10-3; d_gene: -; CDR3nt: TGTGCCATCAGTGAGTCGTTGGGCTACACCTTC; CDR3aa: CAISESLGYTF
abundance: many; j_gene: TRBJ1-1; v_gene: TRBV11-2; d_gene: -; CDR3nt: TGTGCCAGCAGCTCATTCGGGAGACCTTCTGAAGCTTTCTTT; CDR3aa: CASSSFGRPSEAFF
abundance: -; j_gene: TRBJ2-1; v_gene: TRBV25-1; d_gene: TRBD1; CDR3nt: TGTGCCAGCACCGACAGGGCCCACAATGAGCAGTTCTTC; CDR3aa: CASTDRAHNEQFF
abundance: few; j_gene: TRBJ2-1; v_gene: TRBV7-6; d_gene: TRBD2; CDR3nt: TGTGCCAGCAGCTTACCTTTGGGCGGGAGGTCCCTTAGCAATGAGCAGTTCTTC; CDR3aa: CASSLPLGGRSLSNEQFF
abundance: few; j_gene: TRBJ1-4; v_gene: TRBV10-3; d_gene: -; CDR3nt: TGTGCCATCAGTGAATCAGGGGTACTTGAAAAACTGTTTTTT; CDR3aa: CAISESGVLEKLFF
abundance: -; j_gene: TRBJ1-5; v_gene: TRBV20-1; d_gene: -; CDR3nt: TGCAGTGCTATCAAGGGGCGCGTTGGTCAGCCCCAGCATTTT; CDR3aa: CSAIKGRVGQPQHF
abundance: -; j_gene: TRBJ2-2; v_gene: TRBV4-2; d_gene: TRBD2; CDR3nt: TGTGCCAGCATCCAAGTGACTAGCGGGAATACCGGGGAGCTGTTTTTT; CDR3aa: CASIQVTSGNTGELFF
abundance: few; j_gene: TRBJ2-1; v_gene: TRBV14; d_gene: TRBD2; CDR3nt: TGTGCCAGCAGCCAGGCCCCTAGCGGGAGATACTACAATGAGCAGTTCTTC; CDR3aa: CASSQAPSGRYYNEQFF
abundance: -; j_gene: TRBJ1-5; v_gene: TRBV7-6; d_gene: TRBD1; CDR3nt: TGTGCCAGCAGCTTATATGGTGACAGGGGGATTCAGCCCCAGCATTTT; CDR3aa: CASSLYGDRGIQPQHF
abundance: few; j_gene: TRBJ2-7; v_gene: TRBV9; d_gene: -; CDR3nt: TGTGCCAGCAGCGTATCAGGGGACTATTCCGAGCAGTACTTC; CDR3aa: CASSVSGDYSEQYF
abundance: -; j_gene: TRBJ2-5; v_gene: TRBV18; d_gene: -; CDR3nt: TGTGCCAGCTCACCACGGTTCCAGAGCCAAGAGACCCAGTACTTC; CDR3aa: CASSPRFQSQETQYF
abundance: many; j_gene: TRBJ2-1; v_gene: TRBV20-1; d_gene: -; CDR3nt: TGCAGTGCCGGGCAGGGCTACAATGAGCAGTTCTTC; CDR3aa: CSAGQGYNEQFF
abundance: few; j_gene: TRBJ2-1; v_gene: TRBV15; d_gene: -; CDR3nt: TGTGCCACCAGCAGAGATAAATTCTCCTACAATGAGCAGTTCTTC; CDR3aa: CATSRDKFSYNEQFF
abundance: few; j_gene: TRBJ2-7; v_gene: TRBV12-1; d_gene: -; CDR3nt: TGTGCCAGCAGCTTTGATGGGCGTGACCCTCCAACAGGTTTAACCTACGAGCAGTACTTC; CDR3aa: CASSFDGRDPPTGLTYEQYF
abundance: once; j_gene: TRBJ1-1; v_gene: TRBV28; d_gene: -; CDR3nt: TGTGCCAGCAGTTTTAGGGACAATGAAGCTTTCTTT; CDR3aa: CASSFRDNEAFF
abundance: few; j_gene: TRBJ2-1; v_gene: TRBV20-1; d_gene: TRBD2; CDR3nt: TGCAGTGCTAGAGGAACGAGCGGGGGGGCTACGAATGAGCAGTTCTTC; CDR3aa: CSARGTSGGATNEQFF
abundance: -; j_gene: TRBJ2-7; v_gene: TRBV7-9; d_gene: -; CDR3nt: TGTGCCAGCAGCTCCGATTATCGCCCCGATCCCTACGAGCAGTACTTC; CDR3aa: CASSSDYRPDPYEQYF
abundance: -; j_gene: TRBJ1-5; v_gene: TRBV28; d_gene: -; CDR3nt: TGTGCCAGCAGTTTTGGGAGCGGAAGCAATCAGCCCCAGCATTTT; CDR3aa: CASSFGSGSNQPQHF
abundance: -; j_gene: TRBJ1-1; v_gene: TRBV7-2; d_gene: -; CDR3nt: TGTGCCAGCAGCCTCTGGAAAGACACTGAAGCTTTCTTT; CDR3aa: CASSLWKDTEAFF
abundance: -; j_gene: TRBJ2-7; v_gene: TRBV9; d_gene: TRBD1; CDR3nt: TGTGCCAGCAGCGTCGGACAGGCGACTTCCAACGAGCAGTACTTC; CDR3aa: CASSVGQATSNEQYF
abundance: -; j_gene: TRBJ1-5; v_gene: TRBV7-8; d_gene: -; CDR3nt: TGTGCCAGCAGCTTACCACAATCCAATCAGCCCCAGCATTTT; CDR3aa: CASSLPQSNQPQHF
abundance: few; j_gene: TRBJ1-5; v_gene: TRBV28; d_gene: TRBD1; CDR3nt: TGTGCCAGCAGTTTGACCCTCAGGACAGGGAATCAGCCCCAGCATTTT; CDR3aa: CASSLTLRTGNQPQHF
abundance: many; j_gene: TRBJ2-1; v_gene: TRBV29-1; d_gene: -; CDR3nt: TGCAGCGTTGAAGATGAGTACGAAGATGAGCAGTTCTTC; CDR3aa: CSVEDEYEDEQFF
abundance: many; j_gene: TRBJ2-3; v_gene: TRBV27; d_gene: TRBD1; CDR3nt: TGTGCCAGCAGTATCTCCCCCTTTGGACAGGGGTGGACAGATACGCAGTATTTT; CDR3aa: CASSISPFGQGWTDTQYF
abundance: few; j_gene: TRBJ1-1; v_gene: TRBV20-1; d_gene: -; CDR3nt: TGCAGTGCTATAACAGGGCCCATTGGGACTGAAGCTTTCTTT; CDR3aa: CSAITGPIGTEAFF